This TCR beta chain was retrieved from a study of molecular identifiers for immune sequencing clone quantification (dated by TCRdb to the late 2010s). In the study overall: For a replicate experiment, the RNA from either approximately 20,000 or 100,000 naive CD8 T cells was divided into five aliquots, and four of those aliquots went on to sequencing. This methods study benchmarked molecular-identifier clustering-based TCR repertoire sequencing (MIDCIRS) and TCR RNA copy counting, using CD8 T cells to do so. Summary of the overall study and its limitations: The sizes of highly expanded clones could end up underestimated when identical TCR molecules share a barcode. Even against a background of around 950,000 naive CD8 T cells, spiked-in Jurkat TCR RNA amounting to a single cell's worth was reported to be detectable. When barcode sub-clustering was omitted, TCR diversity was inflated by chimeric consensus sequences, with chimeras reaching as high as 47%. Modeling gave about 3 recovered TCR RNA copies per cell versus approximately 9 by digital PCR, implying around 31% capture efficiency. Spiked-in Jurkat TCR RNA (around 9 copies' worth), which is not part of the donor repertoire, was contained in the naive libraries. In CMV-specific effector cells, clones with more than 20 RNA copies accounted for over 97% of molecules, whereas in naive cells such clones accounted for under 1%.

The method behind the library was PCR. The sequencer was an Illumina HiSeq 4000. Bulk TCR libraries were made following a previously described method, with the TCR primers given in Table S5. The Qiagen AllPrep DNA/RNA kit was used to purify total RNA. Before any analysis, reads coming from multiple sequencing runs of the same library were combined into one pool. As for the authors' bioinformatics: Reads were retained only if their TCR constant sequence matched exactly, and those retained reads were trimmed to 150 nt and grouped according to their 12-nt molecular barcodes. Reads inside each barcode group were sub-clustered using a 15% Levenshtein threshold, and a quality-weighted consensus sequence was constructed for each RNA molecule. Non-functional sequences were removed, as were lower-count sequences one edit away from another. On the basis of fitting two negative binomial distributions, barcode sub-clusters with fewer than 20% of the maximum read count were discarded. Clones were called with MiXCR by TCRdb after fastp trimmed the public reads at Q25, and only in-frame beta chains were retained. Rows matching on CDR3 protein sequence are summarized as one entry with the most common DNA and genes. It is TCRdb's table, rather than the study itself, that gives the V and J calls and clone size. For this sample the table gives some 70,000 distinct CDR3 sequences, of which around a sixth were detected only once. The ten most abundant clones make up about 1.5% of the sample.

To note about this clonotype: No antigen is known for it. This may come from a read error, since a much larger clone is one base off.

Naive CD8 T cell libraries were made from roughly 21,000 to 960,000 sorted cells using 10%, 30% or 50% of purified RNA. Naive CD8 T cells were FACS-sorted as CD8+CD4-CCR7+CD45RA+ on a BD FACSAria II into RLT Plus buffer. To test detection sensitivity, Jurkat RNA equal to 10 or so TCR copies was added to samples of roughly 18,000-1,000,000 naive CD8 T cells. CD8 T cells were enriched using RosetteSep CD8+ T Cell Enrichment Cocktail and Ficoll-Paque, and the enriched cells then underwent ACK red cell lysis. From the cysteine through the phenylalanine, the CDR3 covers 16 amino acids. Only the CDR3 DNA stays, 48 bases, in frame from base 1. The V and J ends are trimmed by 4 bases and 2 bases, leaving 18 bases between them. The germline V gene specifies SGHAT as CDR1 and FQNNGV as CDR2.

The sequence derives from a human donor in good health. Some libraries in this study had Jurkat cell RNA spiked in. The chain is made from TRBV11-2 and TRBJ2-7, with the D gene tentatively TRBD1 or TRBD2, based on 5 matching bases in each. The sample taken for sequencing was naive CD8+ T cells from blood, with Jurkat cell RNA spiked in. In the paper's terms, the cell subset or site label means: FACS-sorted CD8+CD4-CCR7+CD45RA+ naive T cells. The CDR3: CASSSHEGKAPYEQYF. Read as DNA, the sequence is TGTGCCAGCAGCTCACATGAGGGGAAGGCCCCCTACGAGCAGTACTTC.